A selection of T cell receptor beta chains follows, all from one sample in a study of Ad26.COV2.S vaccination and SARS-CoV-2 variants. The method was immunoSEQ multiplex PCR; TCRdb's version includes in-frame clones alone and lacks a portion of them. The sample contains around 380,000 clones, about nine tenths of which appear only once. The sequences come from peripheral blood, collected in a trial of Ad26.COV2.S vaccine versus placebo. The receptors here all came from a person between 18 and 60 years old who received the Ad26.COV2.S COVID-19 vaccine or a placebo. Each CDR3 is given without its conserved first and last residue. For some rows the clone size is stated as once, few or many, or as a class when expanded; others skip it.

J: TRBJ1-2; V: TRBV12-3/TRBV12-4; size: -; CDR3: ASTSVGRGYT
J: TRBJ2-3; V: TRBV7-6; size: -; CDR3: ASRTTGSSTDTQY
J: TRBJ1-6; V: TRBV14; size: -; CDR3: ASSSGALSPLH
J: TRBJ2-3; V: TRBV21-1; size: -; CDR3: ASSKSPAGDGPDTQY
J: TRBJ2-1; V: TRBV27; size: -; CDR3: ASRPSSIAGVSYNEQF
J: TRBJ2-2; V: TRBV12-5; size: once; CDR3: ASGLVFGETGELF
J: TRBJ1-2; V: TRBV10-3; size: -; CDR3: AISGRTGGISNYGYT
J: TRBJ2-5; V: TRBV6-2/TRBV6-3; size: -; CDR3: ASSRPTGLEETQY
J: TRBJ1-1; V: TRBV14; size: -; CDR3: ASSQDWRLRTSAWGTEAF
J: TRBJ1-1; V: TRBV5-1; size: -; CDR3: ASSSIPNTEAF
J: TRBJ1-1; V: TRBV6-6; size: few; CDR3: ASTDQRETEAF
J: TRBJ2-5; V: TRBV3-1/TRBV3-2; size: -; CDR3: ASSQEGGAEETQY
J: TRBJ2-5; V: TRBV19; size: -; CDR3: ASSEGARETQY
J: TRBJ1-5; V: TRBV7-2; size: few; CDR3: ASSLGPGGNQPQH
J: TRBJ2-5; V: TRBV3-1/TRBV3-2; size: -; CDR3: ASRVGQKQETQY
J: TRBJ2-7; V: TRBV19; size: -; CDR3: ASSFRQSSYEQY
J: TRBJ1-2; V: TRBV19; size: -; CDR3: ASSNVQGYT
J: TRBJ1-2; V: TRBV6-5; size: -; CDR3: ASSSTAYGYT
J: TRBJ2-7; V: TRBV23-1; size: -; CDR3: ASTQCKVRPCLLYEQY
J: TRBJ2-1; V: TRBV6-1; size: once; CDR3: ASSEGGASYEQF
J: TRBJ1-3; V: TRBV10-2; size: -; CDR3: ASSDISIRNTIY
J: TRBJ2-3; V: TRBV6-2/TRBV6-3; size: -; CDR3: ASSYYGLAGVRDTDTQY
J: TRBJ2-1; V: TRBV23-1; size: -; CDR3: ASSQRGAAGAGEQF
J: TRBJ2-4; V: TRBV30; size: -; CDR3: AWSAGMAKNIQY
J: TRBJ2-7; V: TRBV5-6; size: -; CDR3: ASSLGGGPPNEQY
J: TRBJ1-6; V: TRBV18; size: -; CDR3: ASSQLREIDSPLH
J: TRBJ2-2; V: TRBV6-5; size: -; CDR3: ATGTGALGGELF
J: TRBJ2-3; V: TRBV5-6; size: -; CDR3: ASSLGSGGELDTQY
J: TRBJ2-7; V: TRBV6-5; size: -; CDR3: ASSYSRGGYEQY
J: TRBJ1-5; V: TRBV7-6; size: -; CDR3: ASSLGAGQPQH
J: TRBJ1-2; V: TRBV29-1; size: -; CDR3: SATENFRFNYGYT
J: TRBJ1-2; V: TRBV5-6; size: -; CDR3: ASSPRTTHGYT
J: TRBJ1-4; V: TRBV7-9; size: -; CDR3: ASSLRDEKLF
J: TRBJ1-5; V: TRBV9; size: -; CDR3: ASSLGTGVNQPQH